Listed below are T cell receptor beta chains from one sample, sequenced in a study of blood T cells in healthy people across ages. One entry per CDR3 protein results from TCRdb running MiXCR on the 5' RACE reads. The data show about 1.4 million distinct CDR3 sequences, with roughly 64% seen just once and about 6.3% held by the top ten. The sequencing input was blood. These receptors came from a young man in good health. The CDR3 runs from the conserved cysteine through the conserved F or W.

J: TRBJ2-3
V: TRBV19
CDR3: CASRGLAGPDTQYF

J: TRBJ2-7
V: TRBV4-1
CDR3: CASSQGQRLGEQYF

J: TRBJ1-2
V: TRBV5-5
CDR3: CASSSQLARDASNYGYTF

J: TRBJ2-3
V: TRBV27
CDR3: CASTSTESTDTQYF

J: TRBJ2-7
V: TRBV27
CDR3: CASTPQATSYEQYF

J: TRBJ1-5
V: TRBV29-1
CDR3: CSVRDRGVRVYGSNQPQHF

J: TRBJ1-2
V: TRBV4-2
CDR3: CASSARQPAFYGYTF

J: TRBJ2-5
V: TRBV15
CDR3: CATSREAAPETQYF

J: TRBJ2-3
V: TRBV7-9
CDR3: CASSPLAGEIGDTQYF

J: TRBJ2-1
V: TRBV4-3
CDR3: CASSQDTARNEQFF

J: TRBJ2-3
V: TRBV9
CDR3: CASSVSGSGRSDTQYF

J: TRBJ1-6
V: TRBV6-2/TRBV6-3
CDR3: CASSYGQINNSPLHF

J: TRBJ2-3
V: TRBV27
CDR3: CASRPYPYRTGSSTDTQYF

J: TRBJ2-2
V: TRBV4-2
CDR3: CASGDPAGELFF

J: TRBJ2-2
V: TRBV20-1
CDR3: CSASKGDTGELFF

J: TRBJ2-7
V: TRBV12-1
CDR3: CATNYEQYF